The source of this T cell receptor beta chain is a study of T-cell reconstitution after alpha-beta-depleted transplantation in children. Regarding the study as a whole: T-cell counts and diversity were attributed mostly to newly produced T cells one year after transplant.

Unique molecular identifiers were incorporated into the prepared TCRbeta library. TCRdb recomputed calls from the PCR reads with MiXCR, one row per CDR3 protein. The sample shows 800,000 to 1,000,000 distinct CDR3 sequences, under 30% of them seen only once. Many counts were recorded for this clonotype. What it binds is unknown. The sequences come from PBMCs, mostly from graft donor cells, collected 360 days after TCRalphabeta/CD19-depleted stem cell transplant. This TCR was recovered from a boy younger than two who had a stem cell transplant for SCID, so the T cells may come from the graft donor.

The CDR3 coding sequence is TGTGCCACCAGCAGAGATTTGGCATCTGGGAGTGAGCAGTTCTTC. It translates to CATSRDLASGSEQFF. V gene TRBV15 combines with J gene TRBJ2-1, with D possibly TRBD2 on 5 matching bases. The CDR3 length is 15 residues. The V end lost 0 bases, the J end lost 9 bases, and 15 bases lay between the germline ends. Germline V gene data show CDR1 as LNHNV and CDR2 as YYDKDF (reference sequence).